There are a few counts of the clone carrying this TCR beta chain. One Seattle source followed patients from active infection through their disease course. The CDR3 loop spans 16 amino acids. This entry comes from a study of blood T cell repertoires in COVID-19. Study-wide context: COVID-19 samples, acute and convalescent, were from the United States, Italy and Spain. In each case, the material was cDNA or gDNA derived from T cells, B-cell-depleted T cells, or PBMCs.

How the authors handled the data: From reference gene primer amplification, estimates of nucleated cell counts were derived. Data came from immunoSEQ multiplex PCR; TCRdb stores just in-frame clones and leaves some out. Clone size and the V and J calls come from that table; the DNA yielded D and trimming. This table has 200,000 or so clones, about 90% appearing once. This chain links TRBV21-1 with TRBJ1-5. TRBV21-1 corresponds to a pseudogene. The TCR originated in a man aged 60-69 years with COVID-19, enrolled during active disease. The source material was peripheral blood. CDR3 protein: CASSKVPRKGGQPQHF. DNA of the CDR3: TGTGCCAGCAGCAAAGTCCCGAGAAAGGGAGGTCAGCCCCAGCATTTT.